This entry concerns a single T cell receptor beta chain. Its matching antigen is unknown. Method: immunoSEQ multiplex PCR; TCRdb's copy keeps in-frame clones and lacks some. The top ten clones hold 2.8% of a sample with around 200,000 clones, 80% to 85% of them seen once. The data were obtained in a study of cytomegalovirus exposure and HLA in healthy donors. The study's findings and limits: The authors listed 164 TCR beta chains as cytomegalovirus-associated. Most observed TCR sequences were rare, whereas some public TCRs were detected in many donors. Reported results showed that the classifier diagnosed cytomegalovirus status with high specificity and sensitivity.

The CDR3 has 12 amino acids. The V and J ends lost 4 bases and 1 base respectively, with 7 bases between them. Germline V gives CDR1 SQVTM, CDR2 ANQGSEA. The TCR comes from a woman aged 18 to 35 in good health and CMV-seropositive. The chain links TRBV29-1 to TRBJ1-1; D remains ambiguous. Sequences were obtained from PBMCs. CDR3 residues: CSVVPGNTEAFF. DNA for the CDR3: TGCAGCGTTGTGCCGGGGAACACTGAAGCTTTCTTT.